One sample yielded the 26 T cell receptor beta chains listed below, sequenced in a study of cytomegalovirus exposure and HLA in healthy donors. With 60 Vbeta and 13 Jbeta primers, the PCR was carried out. Repertoires were generated with immunoSEQ multiplex PCR, while TCRdb's copy carries only in-frame clones and drops some. The sample shows under 150,000 clones, roughly 80% of them seen only once. The sequencing sample was made of PBMCs. The origin of the receptors is a woman aged 35 to 49 in good health and CMV-seronegative.

V usage is TRBV6-1 and J usage is TRBJ1-5, with D perhaps TRBD1 (5 bases). Trimming pared 2 bases from V and 0 bases from J, leaving 8 bases between. Germline-derived CDR1 and CDR2 are MNHNS and SASEGT. The CDR3 spans 15 residues. In nucleotides, the CDR3 is TGTGCCAGCAGTGAAAACAGGAATAGCAATCAGCCCCAGCATTTT. Encoded protein: CASSENRNSNQPQHF.

The chain employs TRBV5-1 and TRBJ2-1, with 9 bases that match TRBD2. V shed 4 bases and J 6 bases; nucleotides not matched to a gene: 8. CDR3 length: 15 residues. Germline V CDR1 and CDR2: SGHRS, YFSETQ. CDR3 protein: CASSVRGGGPNEQFF. CDR3 DNA: TGCGCCAGCAGCGTGCGGGGGGGCGGCCCCAATGAGCAGTTCTTC.

This chain connects TRBV9 to TRBJ2-5; D is possibly TRBD2 (5 bases). The V end was cut by 4 bases, the J end by 1 base, with 14 bases between. Germline V gene sequence: CDR1 SGDLS, CDR2 YYNGEE. The CDR3 extends over 15 amino acids. CDR3 coding DNA: TGTGCCAGCAGCCCGGCGTACGGGGTCCAAGAGACCCAGTACTTC. Its protein is CASSPAYGVQETQYF.

This CDR3 reads CASSQEVNRGRADTQYF. The CDR3 DNA follows: TGCGCCAGCAGCCAAGAGGTTAACAGGGGGCGGGCAGATACGCAGTATTTT. The chain recombines TRBV4-1 with TRBJ2-3, with 9 bases matching TRBD1. The CDR3 spans 17 residues. Germline CDR1 MGHRA, CDR2 YSYEKL. The ends lost 0 bases at V and 4 bases at J; junction bases unmatched: 8.

The chain joins TRBV7-9 to TRBJ2-5, with D unclear. The CDR3 consists of 11 residues. Germline V CDR1 and CDR2: SEHNR, FQNEAQ (reference sequence). Trimming cost V 5 bases and J 3 bases, with 4 bases left between them. The CDR3 nucleotides are TGTGCCAGCAGCATCAAAGAGACCCAGTACTTC. This sequence encodes CASSIKETQYF.

The J gene is TRBJ1-2, the V gene TRBV14, with D possibly matching TRBD1 (6 bases). Germline values: CDR1 SGHDN, CDR2 FVKESK. This CDR3 comprises 15 residues. Trimming took 3 bases from V and 5 from J, leaving 16 bases between them. The CDR3 loop reads CASSQDSGSLYGYTF. As DNA, the CDR3 is TGTGCCAGCAGCCAGGACAGTGGATCCCTATATGGCTACACCTTC. The variable domain in full, with the rest retrieved from reference TRBV14 and TRBJ1-2, is EAGVTQFPSHSVIEKGQTVTLRCDPISGHDNLYWYRRVMGKEIKFLLHFVKESKQDESGMPNNRFLAERTGGTYSTLKVQPAELEDSGVYFCASSQDSGSLYGYTFGSGTRLTVV.

This clone turned up a few times. The chain is built from TRBV7-3 and TRBJ1-1; no reliable D call. Trimming shortened V by 3 bases and J by 1 base, and 12 bases separated the two germline ends. From germline, CDR1 is SGHTA and CDR2 FQGTGA. This CDR3 is built from 15 residues. The CDR3 region is CASSFWRERNTEAFF. The DNA for the CDR3 is TGTGCCAGCAGCTTTTGGAGGGAGAGGAACACTGAAGCTTTCTTT.

V usage is TRBV7-9 and J usage is TRBJ2-7; TRBD2 agrees at 8 bases. J gave up 5 bases and V 5 bases, and 11 bases lay outside the gene matches. The CDR3 sequence is 15 residues long. CDR1 SEHNR and CDR2 FQNEAQ come from the germline V gene (reference sequence). Here the CDR3 DNA reads TGTGCCAGCAGCCCGCCCGGGAGGGGGGTTCACGAGCAGTACTTC. Its translation is CASSPPGRGVHEQYF.

The chain employs TRBV13 and TRBJ1-3, with a weak D call TRBD1 (6 bases). This CDR3 is built from 14 residues. The V end was cut by 0 bases, the J end by 8 bases, with 11 bases between. Per the germline V gene, CDR1 is PRHDT and CDR2 is FYEKMQ (reference sequence). The CDR3 is CASSLGQGAHTIYF. The CDR3 DNA reads TGTGCCAGCAGCTTAGGACAGGGCGCGCACACCATATATTTT.

This chain uses TRBV7-9 with TRBJ1-5; a possible D gene is TRBD1 (5 bases). Between the trimmed V and J ends, which lost 4 bases and 0 bases, there was a span of 10 bases. The CDR3 has 15 amino acids. Germline V gene sequence: CDR1 SEHNR, CDR2 FQNEAQ (reference sequence). The CDR3 spells CASSSDKFSNQPQHF. Here the CDR3 DNA reads TGTGCCAGCAGCTCGGACAAATTTAGCAATCAGCCCCAGCATTTT. The complete variable domain, with remaining parts taken from reference TRBV7-9 and TRBJ1-5, reads DTGVSQNPRHKITKRGQNVTFRCDPISEHNRLYWYRQTLGQGPEFLTYFQNEAQLEKSRLLSDRFSAERPKGSFSTLEIQRTEQGDSAMYLCASSSDKFSNQPQHFGDGTRLSIL.

The gene calls are TRBV28 and TRBJ1-2; possible D gene TRBD1, 6 bases. The CDR3 has 14 residues. Germline CDR1 reads MDHEN; CDR2 reads SYDVKM. The V and J ends lost 2 bases and 4 bases respectively, with 11 bases between them. CDR3 in amino acids: CASSLHGTPYGYTF. DNA of the CDR3: TGTGCCAGCAGTTTACATGGGACACCCTATGGCTACACCTTC.

The rearrangement links TRBV28 to TRBJ2-2; D is ambiguous. Germline CDR1 and CDR2: MDHEN and SYDVKM. Trimming shortened V by 4 bases and J by 5 bases, and 5 bases separated the two germline ends. The CDR3 sequence is 12 residues long. CDR3 region: CASSSFTGELFF. As DNA, the CDR3 is TGTGCCAGCAGTTCGTTTACCGGGGAGCTGTTTTTT.

This rearrangement joins TRBV7-8 to TRBJ2-7; D is unresolved. Per the germline V gene, CDR1 is SGHVS and CDR2 is FQNEAQ. The length of the CDR3 is 13 residues. V lost 8 bases, J lost 0 bases, and 11 bases lay in between. For the CDR3, the DNA is TGTGCCAGCTCAGGAACCTCCTCCTACGAGCAGTACTTC. This encodes CASSGTSSYEQYF.

The chain couples TRBV7-8 to TRBJ1-2, with D possibly matching TRBD1 (6 bases). Trimming took off 1 base at V and 8 bases at J, with 20 bases between the two ends. Germline V gene sequence: CDR1 SGHVS, CDR2 FQNEAQ. The CDR3 length is 16 residues. The CDR3 DNA reads as TGTGCCAGCAGCTTAGATCAACAGGGTCTGGCGGACGGCTACACCTTC. It is translated as CASSLDQQGLADGYTF.

This sequence joins TRBV5-6 and TRBJ2-7, with 7 bases that match TRBD1. Per germline, CDR1 SGHDT and CDR2 YYEEEE. Trimming took 4 bases from V and 5 from J; bases not matched to a gene: 6. The CDR3 is 13 residues long. CDR3 protein: CASSRTGHHEQYF. CDR3 DNA sequence: TGTGCCAGCAGCCGGACAGGTCACCACGAGCAGTACTTC.

This clone was seen a single time. Different DNA sequences within this sample yield the same CDR3. The genes are TRBV5-1 and TRBJ1-2; 10 nucleotides match TRBD1. The CDR3 has 15 residues. Per the germline V gene, CDR1 is SGHRS and CDR2 is YFSETQ. Germline trimming cut 0 bases from V and 3 bases from J; bases unmatched to any gene: 2. The CDR3, as DNA: TGCGCCAGCAGCTTGGAAGGACAGGGGGACTATGGCTACACCTTC. Its translation: CASSLEGQGDYGYTF.

CDR3 in amino acids: CASSETGITYYEQYF. The CDR3, as DNA: TGTGCCAGCAGTGAAACAGGGATCACCTACTACGAGCAGTACTTC. The chain has TRBV2 and TRBJ2-7; weak D call: TRBD1 (6 bases). The CDR3 runs to 15 residues. Germline lookup yields CDR1 SNHLY and CDR2 FYNNEI. V was shortened by 2 bases and J by 3 bases, with 14 bases between the two germline ends. Looking up the rest from reference TRBV2 and TRBJ2-7 gives the full variable domain: EPEVTQTPSHQVTQMGQEVILRCVPISNHLYFYWYRQILGQKVEFLVSFYNNEISEKSEIFDDQFSVERPDGSNFTLKIRSTKLEDSAMYFCASSETGITYYEQYFGPGTRLTVT.

The chain recombines TRBV6-5 with TRBJ1-5, with no clear D. Between the trimmed V and J ends, which lost 0 bases and 2 bases, there was a span of 8 bases. CDR3 size: 15 residues. Germline loops: CDR1 MNHEY, CDR2 SVGAGI. CDR3 in amino acids: CASSYSRRGNQPQHF. Written as DNA, the CDR3 is TGTGCCAGCAGTTACTCGAGGAGGGGCAATCAGCCCCAGCATTTT.

The gene calls are TRBV7-9 and TRBJ2-2; 8 bases match TRBD2. The germline V gene has CDR1 SEHNR and CDR2 FQNEAQ (reference sequence). This CDR3 has 17 residues. The V and J ends lost 3 bases and 3 bases, in that order; junction bases with no gene match: 9. The CDR3 DNA reads TGTGCCAGCAGCTTGCCCCGGGGGGGTTTGGACACCGGGGAGCTGTTTTTT. Translating it yields CASSLPRGGLDTGELFF.

The chain employs TRBV5-1 and TRBJ1-1; 9 bases match TRBD1. Germline loops: CDR1 SGHRS, CDR2 YFSETQ. V trimming: 0 bases; J trimming: 1 base; junction bases outside the gene matches: 7. CDR3 size: 17 residues. This CDR3 is CASSLATGGRSNTEAFF. DNA for the CDR3: TGCGCCAGCAGCTTGGCCACAGGGGGCCGGTCGAACACTGAAGCTTTCTTT.

The chain carries TRBV5-1 and TRBJ2-5, with TRBD2 matching 10 bases. V trimming: 4 bases; J trimming: 0 bases; junction bases outside the gene matches: 6. The V gene's germline CDR1 is SGHRS and CDR2 YFSETQ. This CDR3 has 16 amino acids. In DNA form, the CDR3 reads TGCGCCAGCAGCCCTCTTAGCGGGAGGAACCAAGAGACCCAGTACTTC. Translated: CASSPLSGRNQETQYF.

The DNA for the CDR3 is TGCGCCAGCAGCTTGGGAACGGGGTTCGCAGAGACCCAGTACTTC. It specifies CASSLGTGFAETQYF. The chain links TRBV5-1 to TRBJ2-5, with D possibly TRBD2 on 5 matching bases. The germline gives CDR1 SGHRS, CDR2 YFSETQ. This CDR3 region has 15 residues. Trimming cost V 0 bases and J 4 bases, with 13 bases left between them.

The V gene is TRBV6-6, the J gene TRBJ1-1, with D possibly TRBD1 on 5 matching bases. Trimming took 0 bases from V and 1 from J, leaving 9 bases between them. Germline assignment: CDR1 MNHNY and CDR2 SVGAGI (reference sequence). This CDR3 region has 15 residues. The CDR3 DNA follows: TGTGCCAGCAGTTACTCCTGGGGCGGGAACACTGAAGCTTTCTTT. Residues: CASSYSWGGNTEAFF.

This chain connects TRBV7-2 to TRBJ2-3; TRBD2 aligns across 9 bases. This CDR3 spans 16 amino acids. Germline lookup yields CDR1 SGHTA and CDR2 FQGNSA. With 3 bases clipped from V and 3 bases from J, the junction kept 7 bases outside the gene matches. Here the CDR3 DNA reads TGTGCCAGCAGCTTTGGCGGGGGGGCCGCAACAGATACGCAGTATTTT. Encoded protein: CASSFGGGAATDTQYF.

The chain combines TRBV5-1 with TRBJ1-1; no clear D. Trimming left V 3 bases short and J 7 bases short, with 19 bases between. CDR1 and CDR2 (germline): SGHRS, YFSETQ. The CDR3 covers 15 residues. The chain's CDR3 is CASSSYSGEVGEAFF. For the CDR3, the DNA is TGCGCCAGCAGCTCCTACTCCGGGGAGGTGGGTGAAGCTTTCTTT. The full variable domain, its missing parts supplied by reference TRBV5-1 and TRBJ1-1, is KAGVTQTPRYLIKTRGQQVTLSCSPISGHRSVSWYQQTPGQGLQFLFEYFSETQRNKGNFPGRFSGRQFSNSRSEMNVSTLELGDSALYLCASSSYSGEVGEAFFGQGTRLTVV.

In DNA, the CDR3 is TGTGCCAGCAGCCACCCTCGGGGGACTAGCGGGAGTCGGTCCTACAATGAGCAGTTCTTC. Translating gives CASSHPRGTSGSRSYNEQFF. The rearrangement links TRBV14 to TRBJ2-1, with 14 bases matching TRBD2. Trimming at V came to 3 bases and at J to 1 base, leaving 11 bases not matched to a gene. The CDR3 covers 20 residues. The germline gives CDR1 SGHDN, CDR2 FVKESK.